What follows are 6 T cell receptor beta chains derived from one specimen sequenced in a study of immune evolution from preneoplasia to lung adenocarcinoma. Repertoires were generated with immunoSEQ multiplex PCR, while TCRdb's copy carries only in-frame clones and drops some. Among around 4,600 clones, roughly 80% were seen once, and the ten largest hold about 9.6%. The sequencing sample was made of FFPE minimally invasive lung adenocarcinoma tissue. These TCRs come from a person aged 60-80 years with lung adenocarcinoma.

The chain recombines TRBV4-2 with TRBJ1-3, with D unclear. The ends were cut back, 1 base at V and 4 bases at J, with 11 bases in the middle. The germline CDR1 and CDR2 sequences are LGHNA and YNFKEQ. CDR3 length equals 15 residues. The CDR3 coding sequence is TGTGCCAGCAGCCAAGCGGATGTGGGGGGAAACACCATATATTTT. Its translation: CASSQADVGGNTIYF.

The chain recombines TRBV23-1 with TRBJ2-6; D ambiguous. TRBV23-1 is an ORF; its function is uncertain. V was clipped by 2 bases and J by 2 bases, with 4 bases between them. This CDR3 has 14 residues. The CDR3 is CASSQGTGANVLTF. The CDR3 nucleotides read TGCGCCAGCAGTCAAGGGACTGGGGCCAACGTCCTGACTTTC.

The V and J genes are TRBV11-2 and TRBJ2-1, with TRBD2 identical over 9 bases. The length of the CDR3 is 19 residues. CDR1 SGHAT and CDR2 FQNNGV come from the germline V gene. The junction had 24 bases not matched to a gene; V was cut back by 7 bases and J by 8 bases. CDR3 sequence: CASTVGWRGRAEYRDEQFF. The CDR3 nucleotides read TGTGCCAGCACCGTTGGGTGGCGCGGGAGGGCCGAGTATCGGGATGAGCAGTTCTTC.

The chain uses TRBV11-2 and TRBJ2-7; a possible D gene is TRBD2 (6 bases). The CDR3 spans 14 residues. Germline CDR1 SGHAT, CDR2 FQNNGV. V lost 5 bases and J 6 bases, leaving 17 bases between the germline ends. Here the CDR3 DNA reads TGTGCCAGCAGCGTATCTAGCGTGGGGGGCGAGCAGTACTTC. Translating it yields CASSVSSVGGEQYF.

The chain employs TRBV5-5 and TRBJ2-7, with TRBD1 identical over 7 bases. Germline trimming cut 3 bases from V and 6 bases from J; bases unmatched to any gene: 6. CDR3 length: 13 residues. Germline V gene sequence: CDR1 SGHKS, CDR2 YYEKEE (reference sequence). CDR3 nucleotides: TGTGCCAGCAGCTCTTCCTCAGGGGGCGAGCAGTACTTC. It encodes CASSSSSGGEQYF.

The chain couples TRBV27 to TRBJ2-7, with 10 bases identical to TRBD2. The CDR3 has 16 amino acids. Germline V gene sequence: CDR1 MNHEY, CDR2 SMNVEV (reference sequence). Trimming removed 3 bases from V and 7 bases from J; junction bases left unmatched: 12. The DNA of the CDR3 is TGTGCCAGCAGTTTTCAGGGGACTAGCGTCGTGTGGGAGCAGTACTTC. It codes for CASSFQGTSVVWEQYF.